The clone carrying this T cell receptor beta chain was seen a handful of times. The data stem from a study of blood T cell repertoires in COVID-19. The overall study: T cells, B-cell-depleted T cells, or PBMCs provided the cDNA or gDNA that served as material.

Per the authors' pipeline: Amplification from reference gene primers served as the basis for estimated nucleated cell counts. Clones were read by immunoSEQ multiplex PCR, and TCRdb kept only the in-frame ones, dropping some. V and J calls and clone size are given by that table; D and trimming were obtained from the DNA. The sample includes 250,000 to 300,000 clones, 75% to 90% of them seen just once. In germline, CDR1 is SGHTA, CDR2 FQGNSA. CDR3 length equals 13 residues. V was shortened by 3 bases and J by 5 bases, with 8 bases between the two germline ends. The clonotype was recovered from a woman aged 45-59 years who had recovered from COVID-19. Sequencing used peripheral blood. V and J are TRBV7-2 and TRBJ1-5; D is unresolved. CDR3 amino acids: CASSFVSDQPQHF. The CDR3 bases are TGTGCCAGCAGCTTCGTTTCGGATCAGCCCCAGCATTTT.